This TCR beta chain stems from a study of CD8 T cells in ankylosing spondylitis. Study-wide results and caveats: Blood from ankylosing spondylitis patients appeared to carry a characteristic roughly 8-variant TCR beta motif. Certain motif variants had earlier appeared in reactive arthritis synovial fluid and blood.

This clonotype was found a few times. Antigen specificity is unknown. CDR1 and CDR2 from the germline V gene are SGHDN and FVKESK. The CDR3 is 13 amino acids. V was pared by 1 base and J by 9 bases, with 10 bases between. TCRdb re-called the 5' RACE reads through MiXCR, storing one row per CDR3 protein. The sample carries under 450,000 distinct CDR3 sequences, over 15% recorded once. J is TRBJ2-4 and V is TRBV14; D gene uncertain. This sequence was found in a male donor with ankylosing spondylitis. Sequenced sample: blood, either unsorted or a sorted T cell fraction (not recorded which). As DNA, the CDR3 is TGTGCCAGCAGCCAAGTCGGGTTCGGCATTCAGTACTTC. The encoded protein is CASSQVGFGIQYF.